The 11 T cell receptor beta chains in this list originate from one sample, sequenced in a study of blood T cell repertoires in COVID-19. Only in-frame clones appear in the TCRdb table, and some are missing; sequencing was by immunoSEQ multiplex PCR. The data show around 230,000 clones, 88% seen once. The sequenced sample consisted of PBMCs or T cells enriched from blood (not recorded which). These receptors all come from a woman aged 40 to 55 with acute COVID-19.

This clone showed up just a few times. The rearrangement uses TRBV19 and TRBJ1-5, with a possible D match to TRBD1 (5 bases). V was clipped by 3 bases and J by 1 base, with 13 bases between them. Germline V gene sequence: CDR1 LNHDA, CDR2 SQIVND (reference sequence). The CDR3 runs 16 residues. The DNA for the CDR3 is TGTGCCAGTAGTATCGTAGCAGGGATGAGCAATCAGCCCCAGCATTTT. Its translation is CASSIVAGMSNQPQHF.

The chain recombines TRBV4-3 with TRBJ1-6, with TRBD1 matching 8 bases. The V gene end was trimmed by 4 bases and the J gene end by 10 bases; junction bases not matched to a gene: 12. The CDR3 sequence is 16 residues long. Germline loops: CDR1 LGHNA, CDR2 YSLEER. The CDR3, as DNA: TGCGCCAGCAGCCCGCAAATGGGGACAGGCCGATCACCCCTCCACTTT. It yields the protein CASSPQMGTGRSPLHF.

This chain joins TRBV7-2 and TRBJ2-5; a possible D gene is TRBD1 (5 bases). This CDR3 has 16 residues. Germline loops: CDR1 SGHTA, CDR2 FQGNSA. The V and J ends lost 1 base and 3 bases respectively, with 15 bases between them. Written as DNA, the CDR3 is TGTGCCAGCAGCTTAGGGTTTGCAGGGTGGGAAGAGACCCAGTACTTC. Its translation is CASSLGFAGWEETQYF.

This sequence joins TRBV2 and TRBJ2-2; D unclear. Germline V CDR1 and CDR2: SNHLY, FYNNEI. V shed 4 bases and J shed 0 bases, with 9 bases lying between them. The CDR3 spans 15 residues. This CDR3 reads CASSGGGANTGELFF. The CDR3 DNA follows: TGTGCCAGCAGTGGTGGCGGAGCGAACACCGGGGAGCTGTTTTTT.

The chain uses TRBV2 and TRBJ2-1; 8 bases map to TRBD1. Germline trimming cut 4 bases from V and 6 bases from J; bases unmatched to any gene: 5. CDR3 length: 14 residues. The germline CDR1 and CDR2 sequences are SNHLY and FYNNEI. DNA for the CDR3: TGTGCCAGCAGTGGACAGGGGATTCGCAATGAGCAGTTCTTC. It specifies CASSGQGIRNEQFF.

This clone was observed a single time. The J gene is TRBJ1-5, the V gene TRBV7-8; D is uncertain. This CDR3 has 15 residues. Germline-derived CDR1 and CDR2 are SGHVS and FQNEAQ. V was cut by 5 bases and J by 0 bases, with 11 bases left in between. The CDR3, as DNA: TGTGCCAGCAGCCCGCGACGGGATAGCAATCAGCCCCAGCATTTT. It is translated as CASSPRRDSNQPQHF. The full variable domain, with the rest looked up from reference TRBV7-8 and TRBJ1-5, is GAGVSQSPRYKVAKRGQDVALRCDPISGHVSLFWYQQALGQGPEFLTYFQNEAQLDKSGLPSDRFFAERPEGSVSTLKIQRTQQEDSAVYLCASSPRRDSNQPQHFGDGTRLSIL.

V is TRBV5-1 and J is TRBJ2-5, with D possibly matching TRBD2 (7 bases). Between the trimmed V and J ends, which lost 0 bases and 5 bases, there was a span of 11 bases. This CDR3 is built from 14 residues. Germline CDR1 reads SGHRS; CDR2 reads YFSETQ. For the CDR3, the DNA is TGCGCCAGCAGCTTGGGCGGGGGCGGCGAGACCCAGTACTTC. It codes for CASSLGGGGETQYF.

The chain links TRBV6-4 to TRBJ1-6; perhaps TRBD1 as D (6 bases). The CDR3 runs 15 residues. Trimming stripped 2 bases from V and 5 bases from J, with 10 bases between. Germline V gene lookup returns CDR1 MRHNA and CDR2 SNTAGT. The DNA for the CDR3 is TGTGCCAGCAGTGACGGCAGGGGAGATAATTCACCCCTCCACTTT. Its protein is CASSDGRGDNSPLHF.

This chain links TRBV15 with TRBJ1-5, with TRBD1 matching 8 bases. The V gene's germline CDR1 is LNHNV and CDR2 YYDKDF (reference sequence). V lost 0 bases to trimming and J lost 0 bases; unmatched junction nucleotides: 13. The CDR3 is 20 residues long. CDR3 nucleotides: TGTGCCACCAGCAGAGATCCGACAGGGGAAGCCTTCTATAGCAATCAGCCCCAGCATTTT. Its translation: CATSRDPTGEAFYSNQPQHF. The full variable domain, completed using reference TRBV15 and TRBJ1-5, is DAMVIQNPRYQVTQFGKPVTLSCSQTLNHNVMYWYQQKSSQAPKLLFHYYDKDFNNEADTPDNFQSRRPNTSFCFLDIRSPGLGDTAMYLCATSRDPTGEAFYSNQPQHFGDGTRLSIL.

The chain links TRBV5-1 to TRBJ1-5, with 7 positions matching TRBD1. The ends lost 0 bases at V and 2 bases at J; junction bases unmatched: 2. The germline V gene has CDR1 SGHRS and CDR2 YFSETQ. This CDR3 has 15 residues. The CDR3 DNA is TGCGCCAGCAGCTTGGGGCAGGGGGGCAATCAGCCCCAGCATTTT. Protein product: CASSLGQGGNQPQHF.

CDR3 nucleotide sequence: TGCAGCGTGATAGACTCCACGTCGAACAATGAGCAGTTCTTC. Its translation: CSVIDSTSNNEQFF. The rearrangement links TRBV29-1 to TRBJ2-1; D remains unclear. The germline gives CDR1 SQVTM, CDR2 ANQGSEA. Deletions cut 6 bases from V and 5 bases from J, with 17 bases between. This CDR3 contains 14 residues.